This paragraph covers one TCR beta chain sequence. In the source study's methods: For nucleated cells, counts were estimated from reference gene primer amplification. TCRdb's table, derived via immunoSEQ multiplex PCR, lists solely in-frame clones and lacks some. V, J and clone size are those of that table, while D and trimming were read from the DNA. The table shows 87,000 or so clones, with around 83% occurring only once. This specimen comes from a study of blood T cell repertoires in COVID-19. Study at large: The cDNA or gDNA used as material had been derived from T cells, B-cell-depleted T cells, or PBMCs.

Germline V gene sequence: CDR1 SGHTA, CDR2 FQGTGA. CDR3 size: 15 residues. V was shortened by 2 bases and J by 4 bases, with 13 bases between the two germline ends. Sequenced input: peripheral blood. This chain connects TRBV7-3 to TRBJ2-3, with D possibly matching TRBD2 (6 bases). This TCR derives from an elderly woman in a cohort sampled during active or convalescent COVID-19. CDR3 nucleotide sequence: TGTGCCAGCAGCTTAGATCGGGAGCTCCCAGATACGCAGTATTTT. This sequence encodes CASSLDRELPDTQYF. Based on the CDR3 plus reference TRBV7-3 and TRBJ2-3, the full variable domain is GAGVSQTPSNKVTEKGKYVELRCDPISGHTALYWYRQSLGQGPEFLIYFQGTGAADDSGLPNDRFFAVRPEGSVSTLKIQRTERGDSAVYLCASSLDRELPDTQYFGPGTRLTVL.